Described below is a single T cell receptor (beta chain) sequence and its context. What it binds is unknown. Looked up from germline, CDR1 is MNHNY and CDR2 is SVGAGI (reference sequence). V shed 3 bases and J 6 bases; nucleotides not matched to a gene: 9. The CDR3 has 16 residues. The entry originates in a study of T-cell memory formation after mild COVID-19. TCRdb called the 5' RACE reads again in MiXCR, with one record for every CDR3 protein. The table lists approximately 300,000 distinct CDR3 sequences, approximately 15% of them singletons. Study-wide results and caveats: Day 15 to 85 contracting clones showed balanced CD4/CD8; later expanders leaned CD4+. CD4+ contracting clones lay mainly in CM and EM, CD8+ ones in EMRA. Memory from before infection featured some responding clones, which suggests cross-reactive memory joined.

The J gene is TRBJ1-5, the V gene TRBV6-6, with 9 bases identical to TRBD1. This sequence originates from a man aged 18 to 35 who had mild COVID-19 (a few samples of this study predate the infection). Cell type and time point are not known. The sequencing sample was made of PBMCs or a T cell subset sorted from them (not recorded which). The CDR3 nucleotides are TGTGCCAGCAGTTATCCCACCGGACAGGGGAGTCAGCCCCAGCATTTT. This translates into CASSYPTGQGSQPQHF.